This TCR beta chain was identified during a study of metastatic and nonmetastatic thyroid tumors. Overall study context: Repertoires of blood and of tissue (tumor or nodule) from malignant and benign thyroid patients were compared.

With respect to this clone: The target antigen is unknown.

MiXCR was used by TCRdb to re-call the PCR reads. The data contain about 20,000 clones, less than 45% of them singletons. Study conclusions and caveats: A significant increase in TCR beta diversity was reportedly seen in malignant thyroid tumors relative to benign nodules, in blood and tumor.

Thyroid surgery took place with no prior treatment in any patient. The ends were cut back, 2 bases at V and 4 bases at J, with 18 bases in the middle. Germline values: CDR1 ENHRY, CDR2 SYGVKD. This CDR3 is 16 amino acids long. This chain uses TRBV10-3 with TRBJ2-7, with D possibly TRBD2 on 7 matching bases. The clonotype originates from a male donor with papillary thyroid cancer or a benign thyroid nodule (not recorded which). Some clones in this sample may be carry-over from other donors' samples. Sequencing was done on a sample of blood. In DNA, the CDR3 is TGTGCCATCAGTGAGGACCCGGGGGGCTTCCCGTACGAGCAGTACTTC. Encoded protein: CAISEDPGGFPYEQYF.